Presented here are 23 T cell receptor beta chains from one specimen sequenced in a study of shared clonotypes between healthy human individuals (dated by TCRdb to 2020 to 2022). Library construction relied on the immunoSEQ multiplex PCR assay. TCRdb's version of the immuneACCESS table is confined to in-frame rearrangements and falls short of the full clone set. An unresolved V gene accounts for under half of the shortfall where checked; the remainder is of unknown origin. Here the sample has 400,000 to 500,000 clones; 76% occur a single time. The ten largest clones add up to roughly 13% of the sample. Sequencing was carried out using PBMCs. These receptors originate from a woman in her thirties or forties in good health. Some clones in this sample may be carry-over from other donors' samples.

This chain uses TRBV18 with TRBJ2-5; TRBD1 agrees at 7 bases. Germline assignment: CDR1 KGHSH and CDR2 LQKENI. This CDR3 comprises 17 residues. Unmatched junction bases numbered 12, after V lost 2 bases and J lost 3 bases. CDR3 region: CASSPRGSGTEKETQYF. The CDR3 nucleotides are TGTGCCAGCTCACCAAGGGGCTCCGGGACAGAAAAAGAGACCCAGTACTTC. Full variable domain (missing parts from reference TRBV18 and TRBJ2-5): NAGVMQNPRHLVRRRGQEARLRCSPMKGHSHVYWYRQLPEEGLKFMVYLQKENIIDESGMPKERFSAEFPKEGPSILRIQQVVRGDSAAYFCASSPRGSGTEKETQYFGPGTRLLVL.

The gene calls are TRBV28 and TRBJ2-5; 9 positions agree with TRBD2. Germline CDR1 MDHEN, CDR2 SYDVKM. The CDR3 contains 14 residues. V gave up 9 bases and J gave up 4 bases; unmatched junction bases: 9. The CDR3 DNA reads as TGTGCCAGTAGCGGGAGTCGAAGCCGAGAGACCCAGTACTTC. This codes for CASSGSRSRETQYF.

The gene calls are TRBV19 and TRBJ2-7; D is unresolved. The V gene lost 4 bases and the J gene lost 7 bases, with 8 bases spanning the gap. The CDR3 covers 11 residues. Looked up from germline, CDR1 is LNHDA and CDR2 is SQIVND (reference sequence). CDR3 DNA sequence: TGTGCCAGTAGTACCTATGGGGAGCAGTACTTC. This encodes CASSTYGEQYF.

The V call is TRBV11-3, the J call TRBJ2-4; possible D gene TRBD2, 6 bases. The CDR3 loop spans 14 amino acids. CDR1 is SGHNT, CDR2 YENEEA, per germline. The V and J ends lost 1 base and 8 bases respectively, with 12 bases between them. Here the CDR3 DNA reads TGTGCCAGCAGCTTAGGGCGGGGATACGACATTCAGTACTTC. As protein: CASSLGRGYDIQYF.

This clone was seen more than once but under ten times. The gene calls are TRBV5-1 and TRBJ1-1, with D maybe TRBD1 (5 bases). V gave up 8 bases and J gave up 5 bases, with 19 bases separating them. The CDR3 loop spans 14 amino acids. CDR1 and CDR2 from the germline V gene are SGHRS and YFSETQ. This chain's CDR3 is CASTAKTGETEAFF. CDR3 DNA sequence: TGCGCCAGTACTGCCAAAACAGGAGAAACTGAAGCTTTCTTT.

In regard to this clone: The same CDR3 is also encoded by other DNA sequences in this sample. This sequence joins TRBV7-2 and TRBJ2-1; D tentatively fits TRBD1 or TRBD2 (5 bases each). CDR1 and CDR2 from the germline V gene are SGHTA and FQGNSA. The V end was cut by 5 bases, the J end by 2 bases, with 13 bases between. The CDR3 spans 15 residues. The CDR3 loop reads CASSPQGETYNEQFF. The CDR3 DNA is TGTGCCAGCAGCCCGCAAGGGGAGACCTACAATGAGCAGTTCTTC.

CDR3 in amino acids: CASSQDRTSGDTQYF. The CDR3 coding sequence is TGCGCCAGCAGCCAAGATAGGACTAGCGGAGATACGCAGTATTTT. The rearrangement links TRBV4-3 to TRBJ2-3, with 10 positions matching TRBD2. The J segment lost 5 bases and the V segment lost 0 bases, leaving 2 bases of the junction unmatched. CDR1 and CDR2 (germline): LGHNA, YSLEER. The CDR3 totals 15 residues.

This clone was counted a single time. The chain is built from TRBV2 and TRBJ2-2; D remains unclear. CDR1 and CDR2 (germline): SNHLY, FYNNEI. With 2 bases removed from V and 6 bases from J, the gap between germline ends came to 7 bases. This CDR3 spans 13 amino acids. In nucleotides, the CDR3 is TGTGCCAGCAGTGAAACCAACCCCGGGGAGCTGTTTTTT. Translating gives CASSETNPGELFF.

Here the CDR3 reads CASSIDLGPQHF. DNA for the CDR3: TGTGCCAGTAGTATAGATCTAGGGCCCCAGCATTTT. The chain employs TRBV19 and TRBJ1-5; D is ambiguous. This CDR3 comprises 12 residues. CDR1 and CDR2 from the germline V gene are LNHDA and SQIVND (reference sequence). Deletions cut 0 bases from V and 9 bases from J, with 6 bases between.

The chain has TRBV9 and TRBJ2-7; 15 bases fit TRBD2. There are 16 residues in the CDR3. Losses at the gene ends were 3 bases for V and 3 bases for J; bases not matched to a gene: 4. CDR1 and CDR2 (germline): SGDLS, YYNGEE. The CDR3 region is CASSAGLAGGLYEQYF. The CDR3 DNA sequence: TGTGCCAGCAGCGCTGGACTAGCGGGAGGGCTCTACGAGCAGTACTTC.

The genes are TRBV11-2 and TRBJ2-7, with TRBD2 matching over 10 bases. There are 15 residues in the CDR3. V lost 5 bases and J lost 4; bases outside the gene matches: 8. Germline CDR1 is SGHAT and CDR2 is FQNNGV. CDR3 nucleotide sequence: TGTGCCAGCAGCCGAGCTAGCGGGAGCTCGTACGAGCAGTACTTC. Its protein is CASSRASGSSYEQYF.

In this sample, this clone turned up once. The chain uses TRBV10-3 and TRBJ1-1; TRBD1 might be the D (6 bases). Germline V CDR1 and CDR2: ENHRY, SYGVKD. The CDR3 has 14 residues. Trimming removed 6 bases from V and 5 bases from J, with 16 bases in between. The CDR3 spells CAISEGHQRTEAFF. The CDR3 DNA follows: TGTGCCATCAGCGAGGGACACCAGAGGACTGAAGCTTTCTTT.

This clone was observed once. J is TRBJ1-3 and V is TRBV9; a possible D gene is TRBD1 (6 bases). The germline V gene encodes CDR1 SGDLS and CDR2 YYNGEE. The V gene lost 2 bases and the J gene lost 4 bases, with 10 bases spanning the gap. This CDR3 is built from 14 residues. This CDR3 reads CASSVGTPGNTIYF. CDR3 DNA: TGTGCCAGCAGCGTGGGGACACCCGGAAACACCATATATTTT.

The rearrangement uses TRBV11-2 and TRBJ2-5; D is perhaps TRBD2 (6 bases). The CDR3 has 15 residues. Trimming left V 2 bases short and J 4 bases short, with 14 bases between. Germline lookup yields CDR1 SGHAT and CDR2 FQNNGV. CDR3 residues: CASSLSGLVSETQYF. The CDR3 DNA sequence: TGTGCCAGCAGCTTATCGGGACTTGTTTCAGAGACCCAGTACTTC.

CDR3 loop: CASSLWREPTDTQYF. CDR3 sequence (DNA): TGTGCCAGCAGCTTATGGAGGGAACCCACAGATACGCAGTATTTT. This sequence joins TRBV7-9 and TRBJ2-3; a possible D gene is TRBD2 (6 bases). V lost 2 bases, J lost 2 bases, and 11 bases lay in between. CDR1 SEHNR and CDR2 FQNEAQ come from the germline V gene (reference sequence). The CDR3 has 15 residues.

This clone was detected a few times. The chain joins TRBV25-1 to TRBJ1-5, with 11 bases aligning to TRBD1. Germline assignment: CDR1 MGHDK and CDR2 SYGVNS. Trimming took 3 bases from V and 5 from J; bases not matched to a gene: 6. The CDR3 is made up of 16 amino acids. The CDR3 coding sequence is TGTGCCAGCAGTGACCCGGGACAGGGGGACGATCAGCCCCAGCATTTT. It specifies CASSDPGQGDDQPQHF.

Regarding this clone: It differs at one base from a far larger clone, so likely a read error. The sample has other DNA sequences that encode this CDR3 too. The rearrangement joins TRBV28 to TRBJ2-7; D uncertain. V was pared by 3 bases and J by 3 bases, with 3 bases between. Germline CDR1 reads MDHEN; CDR2 reads SYDVKM. The CDR3 runs 11 residues. The CDR3 protein is CASSLGYEQYF. CDR3 DNA sequence: TGTGCCAGCAGTTTGGGCTACGAGCAGTACTTC.

This sequence joins TRBV5-5 and TRBJ2-7; 7 bases match TRBD1. Trimming cost V 5 bases and J 7 bases; bases outside gene matches: 18. In germline, CDR1 is SGHKS, CDR2 YYEKEE (reference sequence). The CDR3 covers 16 residues. The CDR3 region is CASSLGHGQGEFEQYF. In DNA, the CDR3 is TGTGCCAGCAGTCTGGGACATGGGCAGGGGGAATTTGAGCAGTACTTC.

This clone was counted only a few times. The CDR3 is CASSPGQSSEQYF. The CDR3 bases are TGTGCCAGCAGTCCGGGACAAAGTAGCGAGCAGTACTTC. The chain joins TRBV2 to TRBJ2-5, with D perhaps TRBD1 (6 bases). The DNA end favors TRBJ2-7, so the J call may be wrong. The length of the CDR3 is 13 residues. Germline V gene data show CDR1 as SNHLY and CDR2 as FYNNEI.

This clone was found many times. The same CDR3 arises from other DNA sequences in this sample as well. The chain recombines TRBV11-2 with TRBJ1-2, with D unresolved. There are 12 residues in the CDR3. With 0 bases removed from V and 2 bases from J, the gap between germline ends came to 1 base. Germline V gives CDR1 SGHAT, CDR2 FQNNGV. The CDR3 DNA reads TGTGCCAGCAGCTTAGACAACTATGGCTACACCTTC. This sequence encodes CASSLDNYGYTF.

This chain links TRBV7-6 with TRBJ2-2; 8 bases match TRBD2. This CDR3 is built from 15 residues. Germline loops: CDR1 SGHVS, CDR2 FNYEAQ. V lost 6 bases to trimming and J lost 3 bases; unmatched junction nucleotides: 6. Here the CDR3 reads CASRSGGQYTGELFF. The DNA for the CDR3 is TGTGCCAGCAGGTCGGGGGGGCAGTACACCGGGGAGCTGTTTTTT. The full variable domain, completed using reference TRBV7-6 and TRBJ2-2, is GAGVSQSPRYKVTKRGQDVALRCDPISGHVSLYWYRQALGQGPEFLTYFNYEAQQDKSGLPNDRFSAERPEGSISTLTIQRTEQRDSAMYRCASRSGGQYTGELFFGEGSRLTVL.

The V and J genes are TRBV5-6 and TRBJ2-7; D might be TRBD1 (6 bases). V was pared by 4 bases and J by 2 bases, with 16 bases between. Looked up from germline, CDR1 is SGHDT and CDR2 is YYEEEE. The CDR3 length is 15 residues. CDR3 region: CASSVGTRPTYEQYF. CDR3 sequence (DNA): TGTGCCAGCAGCGTCGGGACAAGGCCGACCTACGAGCAGTACTTC.

V is TRBV5-1 and J is TRBJ1-1, with D perhaps TRBD1 (5 bases). CDR1 SGHRS and CDR2 YFSETQ come from the germline V gene. This CDR3 is built from 14 residues. V was shortened by 0 bases and J by 4 bases, with 10 bases between the two germline ends. This chain's CDR3 is CASSLAAGTTEAFF. CDR3 nucleotides: TGCGCCAGCAGCTTGGCGGCAGGGACCACTGAAGCTTTCTTT.